The 21 T cell receptor beta chains below come from one sample, sequenced in a study of T cells in Graves' hyperthyroidism and ophthalmopathy. Researchers amplified the TCR beta CDR3 regions from RNA transcripts. The TCR CDR3 first-round RT-PCR relied on the HTBI primer set. In TCRdb, the multiplex PCR reads were re-called with MiXCR into one record per CDR3 protein. The table lists about 760,000 distinct CDR3 sequences, around a third of them singletons, with around 30% in the top ten. The sequencing input was blood. These receptors all stem from a woman aged 35 to 49 with Graves' hyperthyroidism.

The V call is TRBV6-5, the J call TRBJ2-7, with TRBD1 as a possible D gene (6 bases). The CDR3 covers 14 residues. In germline, CDR1 is MNHEY, CDR2 SVGAGI. V dropped 0 bases and J dropped 2 bases, with 8 bases sitting between them. The CDR3 nucleotides are TGTGCCAGCAGTTACTCACAGGGAGCCTACGAGCAGTACTTC. Protein product: CASSYSQGAYEQYF.

The chain recombines TRBV5-1 with TRBJ1-5, with D possibly being TRBD1 (6 bases). Trimming pared 5 bases from V and 1 base from J, leaving 13 bases between. Germline V gene sequence: CDR1 SGHRS, CDR2 YFSETQ. The CDR3 covers 15 residues. The CDR3 spells CASRQGSGSNQPQHF. The CDR3 region has the DNA TGCGCCAGCAGACAGGGTAGTGGGAGCAATCAGCCCCAGCATTTT.

As to this clonotype: A read error is possible here, since a much larger clone lies one base away. Since the CDR3 does not end with the conserved phenylalanine or tryptophan, this likely comes from a read error. The rearrangement uses TRBV10-3 and TRBJ1-1; a possible D gene is TRBD1 (5 bases). The CDR3 is made up of 13 amino acids. The V gene's germline CDR1 is ENHRY and CDR2 SYGVKD. V was pared by 6 bases and J by 4 bases, with 12 bases between. CDR3 DNA sequence: TGTGCCATCAGGCCCATGGGGGTCACTGAAGCTTTCCTT. This codes for CAIRPMGVTEAFL.

V gene TRBV7-9 combines with J gene TRBJ1-2, with TRBD1 matching over 7 bases. Germline CDR1 reads SEHNR; CDR2 reads FQNEAQ (reference sequence). V trimming: 10 bases; J trimming: 3 bases; junction bases outside the gene matches: 11. CDR3 length: 14 residues. This CDR3 reads CATRTGEGDYGYTF. CDR3 DNA sequence: TGTGCCACTAGAACAGGGGAGGGGGACTATGGCTACACCTTC.

In this sample, this clonotype turned up many times. The chain links TRBV20-1 to TRBJ1-1, with D perhaps TRBD1 (5 bases). Germline values: CDR1 DFQATT, CDR2 SNEGSKA (reference sequence). The ends were cut back, 5 bases at V and 3 bases at J, with 16 bases in the middle. The CDR3 length is 14 residues. CDR3 in DNA: TGCAGTGCTCCCTGGACATCCGGTGACACTGAAGCTTTCTTT. This encodes CSAPWTSGDTEAFF.

This sequence joins TRBV18 and TRBJ2-5; no clear D. CDR3 length: 14 residues. Trimming stripped 3 bases from V and 3 bases from J, with 11 bases between. The germline gives CDR1 KGHSH, CDR2 LQKENI. CDR3 protein: CASSPRNTEETQYF. CDR3 coding DNA: TGTGCCAGCTCACCTCGTAATACGGAAGAGACCCAGTACTTC. The variable domain in full, with the rest retrieved from reference TRBV18 and TRBJ2-5, is NAGVMQNPRHLVRRRGQEARLRCSPMKGHSHVYWYRQLPEEGLKFMVYLQKENIIDESGMPKERFSAEFPKEGPSILRIQQVVRGDSAAYFCASSPRNTEETQYFGPGTRLLVL.

The chain employs TRBV10-3 and TRBJ2-1; D tentatively reads TRBD1 or TRBD2 (5 bases each). Trimming pared 4 bases from V and 5 bases from J, leaving 12 bases between. The CDR3 has 14 amino acids. Germline-derived CDR1 and CDR2 are ENHRY and SYGVKD. This chain's CDR3 is CAISGKGRDNEQFF. The CDR3 coding sequence is TGTGCCATCAGTGGGAAGGGACGGGACAATGAGCAGTTCTTC.

Ten or more counts support this clonotype. The chain uses TRBV10-1 and TRBJ2-2, with 8 bases identical to TRBD1. V shed 4 bases and J 5 bases; nucleotides not matched to a gene: 6. CDR1 is WNHNN and CDR2 is SYGVQD in the germline V gene (reference sequence). This CDR3 region has 15 residues. The CDR3 bases are TGCGCCAGCAGTGCCCAGGGGGCGCTGACCGGGGAGCTGTTTTTT. The encoded protein is CASSAQGALTGELFF.

This clonotype was seen a few times. The genes are TRBV4-3 and TRBJ1-6; D uncertain. This CDR3 is built from 15 residues. V gave up 0 bases and J gave up 4 bases, with 7 bases separating them. Looked up from germline, CDR1 is LGHNA and CDR2 is YSLEER. The CDR3 nucleotides are TGCGCCAGCAGCCAAGATCAAGGTTATAATTCACCCCTCCACTTT. It encodes CASSQDQGYNSPLHF.

As DNA, the CDR3 is TGTGCCAGCAGCTTACAGTCAGGGCCCACCGGGGAGCTGTTTTTT. It codes for CASSLQSGPTGELFF. This chain connects TRBV7-9 to TRBJ2-2; maybe TRBD1 (5 bases). The CDR3 length is 15 residues. Germline CDR1 is SEHNR and CDR2 is FQNEAQ (reference sequence). Trimming took off 2 bases at V and 4 bases at J, with 11 bases between the two ends.

This clonotype was picked up a small number of times. Possible read error: a much larger clone is one base away. This sequence joins TRBV7-8 and TRBJ1-1, with D perhaps matching TRBD1 (5 bases). CDR3 length equals 13 residues. Trimming shortened V by 5 bases and J by 3 bases, and 10 bases separated the two germline ends. Germline V gives CDR1 SGHVS, CDR2 FQNEAQ. The CDR3 sequence is CASSIQVDTEAFF. In DNA form, the CDR3 reads TGTGCCAGCAGCATACAGGTAGACACTGAAGCTTTCTTT. The variable domain in full, with the rest retrieved from reference TRBV7-8 and TRBJ1-1, is GAGVSQSPRYKVAKRGQDVALRCDPISGHVSLFWYQQALGQGPEFLTYFQNEAQLDKSGLPSDRFFAERPEGSVSTLKIQRTQQEDSAVYLCASSIQVDTEAFFGQGTRLTVV.

The chain carries TRBV2 and TRBJ1-5; D not certain. Germline V CDR1 and CDR2: SNHLY, FYNNEI. This CDR3 comprises 14 residues. V was trimmed by 6 bases and J by 7 bases, leaving 16 bases between them. CDR3: CASSVGFGVQPQHF. CDR3 nucleotide sequence: TGTGCCAGCAGCGTTGGCTTTGGGGTGCAGCCCCAGCATTTT.

This clonotype has ten or more counts. The V and J genes are TRBV10-3 and TRBJ2-7; D possibly corresponds to TRBD2 (6 bases). Per germline, CDR1 ENHRY and CDR2 SYGVKD. This CDR3 region has 13 residues. V lost 7 bases, J lost 3 bases, and 13 bases lay in between. The CDR3 nucleotides are TGTGCCATCACCGGCGGGGTTAGCTACGAGCAGTACTTC. It encodes CAITGGVSYEQYF.

This clonotype was seen only a few times. V and J are TRBV14 and TRBJ2-2; 11 bases align to TRBD2. V shed 4 bases and J 4 bases; nucleotides not matched to a gene: 5. This CDR3 has 16 residues. CDR1 SGHDN and CDR2 FVKESK come from the germline V gene. CDR3 nucleotide sequence: TGTGCCAGCAGCCTTGGGACTAGCGGTGGCACCGGGGAGCTGTTTTTT. Its protein is CASSLGTSGGTGELFF.

This clonotype was found once. The rearrangement uses TRBV7-2 and TRBJ1-2; no firm D call. The germline V gene encodes CDR1 SGHTA and CDR2 FQGNSA. The V gene lost 8 bases and the J gene lost 5 bases, with 24 bases spanning the gap. The CDR3 totals 16 residues. Here the CDR3 DNA reads TGTGCCAGCTCCCCTCCCAGCGTGGACCTTGGGTATGGCTACACCTTC. Protein: CASSPPSVDLGYGYTF.

This clonotype came up many times. The rearrangement joins TRBV7-9 to TRBJ2-5; 7 positions match TRBD2. Germline loops: CDR1 SEHNR, CDR2 FQNEAQ (reference sequence). The V gene end was trimmed by 0 bases and the J gene end by 4 bases; junction bases not matched to a gene: 5. The CDR3 is made up of 15 amino acids. The CDR3: CASSLALSGGETQYF. The CDR3 nucleotides are TGTGCCAGCAGCTTAGCGCTTTCGGGAGGAGAGACCCAGTACTTC.

V and J are TRBV6-1 and TRBJ2-5; D is unclear. V lost 7 bases and J 3 bases, leaving 9 bases between the germline ends. Per germline, CDR1 MNHNS and CDR2 SASEGT. This CDR3 spans 12 amino acids. This chain's CDR3 is CASTSWEETQYF. CDR3 coding DNA: TGTGCCAGCACGTCGTGGGAAGAGACCCAGTACTTC.

This clonotype showed up many times. The chain carries TRBV10-3 and TRBJ2-2; unclear D gene. The length of the CDR3 is 14 residues. Trimming took 4 bases from V and 1 from J, leaving 7 bases between them. Per the germline V gene, CDR1 is ENHRY and CDR2 is SYGVKD. CDR3 residues: CAISVAENTGELFF. CDR3 DNA sequence: TGTGCCATCAGTGTGGCGGAGAACACCGGGGAGCTGTTTTTT.

This chain joins TRBV20-1 and TRBJ1-6; a possible D gene is TRBD1 (5 bases). The CDR3 covers 12 residues. Germline V gives CDR1 DFQATT, CDR2 SNEGSKA (reference sequence). The ends were cut back, 8 bases at V and 9 bases at J, with 14 bases in the middle. The CDR3 here is CSFQTGLSPLHF. In nucleotides, the CDR3 is TGCAGTTTTCAAACAGGCCTTTCACCCCTCCACTTT.

This clonotype was seen only a few times. The chain employs TRBV28 and TRBJ2-7; 7 nucleotides line up with TRBD2. J was trimmed by 0 bases and V by 5 bases; bases with no gene match: 7. CDR1 is MDHEN and CDR2 is SYDVKM in the germline V gene. This CDR3 spans 15 amino acids. The CDR3: CASSTQGGTSYEQYF. The CDR3 bases are TGTGCCAGCAGTACCCAGGGAGGGACCTCCTACGAGCAGTACTTC. Full variable domain (rest looked up from reference TRBV28 and TRBJ2-7): DVKVTQSSRYLVKRTGEKVFLECVQDMDHENMFWYRQDPGLGLRLIYFSYDVKMKEKGDIPEGYSVSREKKERFSLILESASTNQTSMYLCASSTQGGTSYEQYFGPGTRLTVT.

As regards this clonotype: This may arise from a read error, as a much more abundant clone is one base away. V usage is TRBV20-1 and J usage is TRBJ1-1, with a tentative D call TRBD1 (5 bases). CDR3 length: 13 amino acids. Deletions cut 5 bases from V and 4 bases from J, with 14 bases between. CDR1 and CDR2 from the germline V gene are DFQATT and SNEGSKA (reference sequence). CDR3 nucleotides: TGCAGTGCTTCCCGACAGCAGGCCACTGAAGCTTTCTTT. Translation gives CSASRQQATEAFF.